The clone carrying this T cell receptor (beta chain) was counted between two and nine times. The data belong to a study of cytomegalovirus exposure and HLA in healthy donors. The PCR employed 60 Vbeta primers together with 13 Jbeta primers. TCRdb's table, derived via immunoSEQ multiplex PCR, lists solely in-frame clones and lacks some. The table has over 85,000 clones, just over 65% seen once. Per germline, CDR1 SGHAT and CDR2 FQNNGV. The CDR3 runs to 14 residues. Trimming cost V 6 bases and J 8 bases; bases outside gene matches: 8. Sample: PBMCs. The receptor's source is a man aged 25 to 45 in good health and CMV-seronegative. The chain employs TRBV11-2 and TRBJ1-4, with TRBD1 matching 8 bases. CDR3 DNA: TGTGCCAGCAGTTTCCAGGGGGCAAGAGAAAAACTGTTTTTT. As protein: CASSFQGAREKLFF.